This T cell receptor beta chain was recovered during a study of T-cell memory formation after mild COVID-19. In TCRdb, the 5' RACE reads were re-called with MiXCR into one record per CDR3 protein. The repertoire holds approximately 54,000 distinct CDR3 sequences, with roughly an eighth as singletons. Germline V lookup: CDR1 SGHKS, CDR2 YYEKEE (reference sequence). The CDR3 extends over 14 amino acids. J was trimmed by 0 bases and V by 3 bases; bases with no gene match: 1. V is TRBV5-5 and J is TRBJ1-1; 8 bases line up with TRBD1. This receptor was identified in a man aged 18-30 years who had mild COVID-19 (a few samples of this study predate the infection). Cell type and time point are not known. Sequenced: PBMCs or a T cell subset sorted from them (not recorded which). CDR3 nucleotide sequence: TGTGCCAGCAGCTGGACAGGGTTGAACACTGAAGCTTTCTTT. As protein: CASSWTGLNTEAFF.